These T cell receptor beta chains were read from a single sample in a study of vaccination and CD4 T cells after COVID-19. One entry per CDR3 protein results from TCRdb running MiXCR on the PCR reads. The sample includes several thousand distinct CDR3 sequences, over 35% of them seen just once. These receptors are not linked to any known antigen. Sequencing was carried out using CD4+ T cells from blood, cultured in vitro. The source is a human donor in good health. Each CDR3 is given with its conserved first and last residue. D genes are given only for firm matches. Part of the rows lack a size; the others show once, few, many or a class for expanded clones.

j_call	d_call	clone_size	v_call	cdr3_aa	cdr3_nt
TRBJ1-6	NA	few	TRBV6-1	CASKTAGKGHNSPLHF	TGTGCCAGCAAAACCGCCGGGAAGGGGCATAATTCACCCCTCCACTTT
TRBJ2-5	TRBD1	NA	TRBV2	CASTGTDRQETQYF	TGTGCCAGCACCGGGACAGACAGACAAGAGACCCAGTACTTC
TRBJ1-6	NA	NA	TRBV7-6	CASSLGSRAQRNSPLHF	TGTGCCAGCAGCTTAGGGTCTAGGGCCCAGCGCAATTCACCCCTCCACTTT
TRBJ2-5	TRBD2	NA	TRBV27	CASRLAGGGETQYF	TGTGCCAGCAGATTAGCGGGGGGTGGGGAGACCCAGTACTTC
TRBJ2-7	NA	NA	TRBV6-1	CASKKPRGRSSYEQYF	TGTGCCAGCAAAAAACCCAGGGGTCGAAGCTCCTACGAGCAGTACTTC
TRBJ1-5	TRBD1	NA	TRBV6-1	CASKGQLTDNQPQHF	TGTGCCAGCAAGGGACAGCTAACCGACAATCAGCCCCAGCATTTT
TRBJ1-2	TRBD1	NA	TRBV6-5	CASSYSGTGFYNYGYTF	TGTGCCAGCAGTTACTCCGGGACAGGGTTTTATAACTATGGCTACACCTTC
TRBJ1-1	NA	NA	TRBV19	CASTTPGRNMAFF	TGTGCCAGTACCACACCGGGACGTAACATGGCTTTCTTT
TRBJ1-5	NA	few	TRBV19	CASSIVKGWRGWNGNQPQHF	TGTGCCAGTAGTATAGTAAAGGGGTGGAGGGGTTGGAATGGCAATCAGCCCCAGCATTTT
TRBJ2-7	NA	NA	TRBV19	CASSIGSGRASHEQYF	TGTGCCAGTAGTATCGGGTCTGGCAGGGCAAGTCACGAGCAGTACTTC
TRBJ1-2	TRBD1	NA	TRBV20-1	CSARPMDRDDYGYTF	TGCAGTGCTAGACCAATGGACAGGGACGACTATGGCTACACCTTC
TRBJ1-2	NA	few	TRBV20-1	CSANSLWGNGYTF	TGCAGTGCTAACTCCTTATGGGGGAATGGCTACACCTTC
TRBJ2-3	NA	few	TRBV6-2/TRBV6-3	CASSYLGHRTTDTQYF	TGTGCCAGCAGTTACCTGGGACACCGGACGACAGATACGCAGTATTTT
TRBJ1-2	NA	NA	TRBV10-2	CASGIRGTYGYTF	TGCGCCAGCGGGATACGGGGGACCTATGGCTACACCTTC